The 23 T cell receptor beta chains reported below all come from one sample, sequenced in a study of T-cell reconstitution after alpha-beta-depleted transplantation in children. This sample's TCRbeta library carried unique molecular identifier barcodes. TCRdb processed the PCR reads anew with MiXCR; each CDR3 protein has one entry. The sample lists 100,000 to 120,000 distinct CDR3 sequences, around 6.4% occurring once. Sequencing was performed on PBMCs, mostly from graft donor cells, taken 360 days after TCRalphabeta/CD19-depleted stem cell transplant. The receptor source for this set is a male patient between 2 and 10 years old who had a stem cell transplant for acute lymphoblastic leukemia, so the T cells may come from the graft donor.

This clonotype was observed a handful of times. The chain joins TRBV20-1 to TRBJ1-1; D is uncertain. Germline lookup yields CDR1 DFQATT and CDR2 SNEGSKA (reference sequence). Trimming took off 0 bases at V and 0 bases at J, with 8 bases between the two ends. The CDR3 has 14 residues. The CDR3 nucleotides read TGCAGTGCTAGAGAAAGGCGGTTGAACACTGAAGCTTTCTTT. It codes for CSARERRLNTEAFF.

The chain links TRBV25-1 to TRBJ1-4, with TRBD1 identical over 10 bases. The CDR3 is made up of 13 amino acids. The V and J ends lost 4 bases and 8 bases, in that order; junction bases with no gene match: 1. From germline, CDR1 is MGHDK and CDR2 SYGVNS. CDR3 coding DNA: TGTGCCAGCAGTGGGGACAGGGGCGAAAAACTGTTTTTT. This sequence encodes CASSGDRGEKLFF.

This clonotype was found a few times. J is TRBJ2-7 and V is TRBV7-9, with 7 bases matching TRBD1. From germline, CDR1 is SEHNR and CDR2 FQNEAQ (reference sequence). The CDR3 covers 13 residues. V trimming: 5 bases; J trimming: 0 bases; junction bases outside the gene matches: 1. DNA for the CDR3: TGTGCCAGCAGCAGACAGGGCTCCTACGAGCAGTACTTC. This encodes CASSRQGSYEQYF.

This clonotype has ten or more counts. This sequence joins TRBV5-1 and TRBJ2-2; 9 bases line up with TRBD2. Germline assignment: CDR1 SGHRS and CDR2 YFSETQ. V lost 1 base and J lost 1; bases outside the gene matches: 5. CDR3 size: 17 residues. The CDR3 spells CASSLISGGLNTGELFF. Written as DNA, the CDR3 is TGCGCCAGCAGCTTGATTAGCGGGGGATTGAACACCGGGGAGCTGTTTTTT.

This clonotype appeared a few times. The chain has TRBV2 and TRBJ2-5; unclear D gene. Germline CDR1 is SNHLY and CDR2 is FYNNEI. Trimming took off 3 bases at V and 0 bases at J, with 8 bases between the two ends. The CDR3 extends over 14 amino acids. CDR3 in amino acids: CASSDPRYQETQYF. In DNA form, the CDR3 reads TGTGCCAGCAGTGACCCACGATACCAAGAGACCCAGTACTTC.

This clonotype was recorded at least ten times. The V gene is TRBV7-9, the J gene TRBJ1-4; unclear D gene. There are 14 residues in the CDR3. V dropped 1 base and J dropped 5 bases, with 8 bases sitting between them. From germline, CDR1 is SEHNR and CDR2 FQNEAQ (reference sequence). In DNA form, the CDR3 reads TGTGCCAGCAGCTTAGTGAGACGGAATGAAAAACTGTTTTTT. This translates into CASSLVRRNEKLFF.

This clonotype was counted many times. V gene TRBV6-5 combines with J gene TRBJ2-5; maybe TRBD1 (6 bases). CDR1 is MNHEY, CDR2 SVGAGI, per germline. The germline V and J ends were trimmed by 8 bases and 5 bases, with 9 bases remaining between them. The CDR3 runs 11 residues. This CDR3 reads CASFRGETQYF. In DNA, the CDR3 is TGTGCCAGCTTTAGGGGGGAGACCCAGTACTTC.

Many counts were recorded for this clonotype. This CDR3 reads CASSPNSGRIGDTQYF. DNA for the CDR3: TGTGCCAGCAGCCCAAATAGCGGGAGAATCGGAGATACGCAGTATTTT. J is TRBJ2-3 and V is TRBV7-8, with TRBD2 identical over 9 bases. V lost 5 bases and J lost 5; bases outside the gene matches: 11. This CDR3 has 16 amino acids. CDR1 and CDR2 (germline): SGHVS, FQNEAQ.

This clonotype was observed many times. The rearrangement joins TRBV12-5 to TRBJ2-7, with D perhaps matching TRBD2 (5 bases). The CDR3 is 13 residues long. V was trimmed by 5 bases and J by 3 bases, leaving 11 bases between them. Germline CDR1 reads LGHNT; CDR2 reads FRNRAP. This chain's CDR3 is CASGLGGLYEQYF. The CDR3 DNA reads TGTGCTAGTGGTCTAGGCGGGCTCTACGAGCAGTACTTC.

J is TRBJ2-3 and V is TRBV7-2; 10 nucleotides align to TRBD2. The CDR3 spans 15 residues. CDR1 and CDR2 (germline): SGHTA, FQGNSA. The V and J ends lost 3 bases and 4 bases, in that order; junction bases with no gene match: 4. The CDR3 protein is CASSFKAGGPDTQYF. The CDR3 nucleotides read TGTGCCAGCAGCTTCAAAGCGGGGGGGCCAGATACGCAGTATTTT.

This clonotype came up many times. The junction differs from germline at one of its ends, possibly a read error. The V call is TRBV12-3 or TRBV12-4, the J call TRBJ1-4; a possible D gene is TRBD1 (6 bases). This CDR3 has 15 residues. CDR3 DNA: TGTGCCAGCAGTTTATATAGCCAGGGGAATGAGAAACTGTTTTTT. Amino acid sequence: CASSLYSQGNEKLFF.

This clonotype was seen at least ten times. CDR3 sequence: CASSSDSNQPQHF. CDR3 nucleotide sequence: TGTGCCAGCAGCTCTGACAGCAATCAGCCCCAGCATTTT. This chain joins TRBV12-3 or TRBV12-4 and TRBJ1-5; no definite D call. This CDR3 has 13 amino acids. The germline V and J ends were trimmed by 6 bases and 1 base, with 7 bases remaining between them.

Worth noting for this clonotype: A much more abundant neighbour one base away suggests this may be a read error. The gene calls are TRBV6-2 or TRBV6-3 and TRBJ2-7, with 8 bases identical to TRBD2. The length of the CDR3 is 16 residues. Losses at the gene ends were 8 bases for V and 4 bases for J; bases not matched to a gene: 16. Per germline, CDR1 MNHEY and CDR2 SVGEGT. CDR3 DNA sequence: TGTGCCAGCTCCTACGAGGTAGCGGGGATTAGATACGAGCAGTACTTC. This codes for CASSYEVAGIRYEQYF.

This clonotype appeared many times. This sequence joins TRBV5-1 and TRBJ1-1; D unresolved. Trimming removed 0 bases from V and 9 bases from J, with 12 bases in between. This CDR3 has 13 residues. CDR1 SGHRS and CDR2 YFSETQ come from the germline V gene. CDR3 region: CASSLGRGDKAFF. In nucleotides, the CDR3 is TGCGCCAGCAGCTTGGGGCGGGGAGATAAAGCTTTCTTT.

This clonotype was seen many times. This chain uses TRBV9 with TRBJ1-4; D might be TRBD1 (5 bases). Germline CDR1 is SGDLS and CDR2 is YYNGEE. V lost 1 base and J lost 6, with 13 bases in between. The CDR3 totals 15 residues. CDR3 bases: TGTGCCAGCAGCGTACTGGGGACGAACGATGAAAAACTGTTTTTT. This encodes CASSVLGTNDEKLFF.

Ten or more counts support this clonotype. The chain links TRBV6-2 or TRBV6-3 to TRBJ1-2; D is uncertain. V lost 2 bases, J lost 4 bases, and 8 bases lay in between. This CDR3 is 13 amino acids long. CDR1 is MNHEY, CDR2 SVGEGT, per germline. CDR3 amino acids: CASSYNPIYGYTF. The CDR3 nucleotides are TGTGCCAGCAGTTACAACCCGATCTATGGCTACACCTTC.

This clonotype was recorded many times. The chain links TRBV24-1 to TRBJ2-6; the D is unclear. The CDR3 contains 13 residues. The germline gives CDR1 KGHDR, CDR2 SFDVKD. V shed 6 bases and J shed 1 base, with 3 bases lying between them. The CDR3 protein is CATSQSGANVLTF. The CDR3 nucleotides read TGTGCCACCAGTCAGTCTGGGGCCAACGTCCTGACTTTC.

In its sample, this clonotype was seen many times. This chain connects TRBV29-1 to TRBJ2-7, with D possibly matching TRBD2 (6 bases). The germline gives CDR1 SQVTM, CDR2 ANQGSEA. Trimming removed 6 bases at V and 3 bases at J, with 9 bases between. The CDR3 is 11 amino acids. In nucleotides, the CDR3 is TGCAGCGTGGGGACTTTCTACGAGCAGTACTTC. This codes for CSVGTFYEQYF.

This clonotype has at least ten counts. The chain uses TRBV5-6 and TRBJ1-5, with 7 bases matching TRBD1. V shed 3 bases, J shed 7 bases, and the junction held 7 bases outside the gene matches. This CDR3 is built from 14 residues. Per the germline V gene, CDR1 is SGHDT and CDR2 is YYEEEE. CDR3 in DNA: TGTGCCAGCAGCTCGCAGGGGGGGGTACAGCCCCAGCATTTT. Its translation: CASSSQGGVQPQHF.

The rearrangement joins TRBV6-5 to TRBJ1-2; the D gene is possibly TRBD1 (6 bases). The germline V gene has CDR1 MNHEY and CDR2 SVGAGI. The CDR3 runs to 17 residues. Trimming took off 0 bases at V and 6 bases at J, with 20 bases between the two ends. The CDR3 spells CASSYSMFPSRQDGYTF. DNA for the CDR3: TGTGCCAGCAGTTACTCGATGTTCCCAAGCCGACAGGATGGCTACACCTTC.

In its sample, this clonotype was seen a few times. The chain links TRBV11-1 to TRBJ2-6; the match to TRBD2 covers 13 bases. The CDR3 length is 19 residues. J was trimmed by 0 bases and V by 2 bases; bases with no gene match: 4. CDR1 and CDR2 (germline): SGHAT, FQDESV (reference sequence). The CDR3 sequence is CASSLIRTSGGSGANVLTF. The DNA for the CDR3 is TGTGCCAGCAGCTTAATCAGGACTAGCGGGGGCTCTGGGGCCAACGTCCTGACTTTC.

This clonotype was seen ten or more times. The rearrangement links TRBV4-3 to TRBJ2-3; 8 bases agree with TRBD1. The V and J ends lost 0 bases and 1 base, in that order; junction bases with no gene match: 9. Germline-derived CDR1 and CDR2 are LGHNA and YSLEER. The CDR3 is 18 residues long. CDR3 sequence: CASSQDHRTGLGTDTQYF. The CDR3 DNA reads TGCGCCAGCAGCCAAGATCACCGGACAGGGCTGGGCACAGATACGCAGTATTTT.

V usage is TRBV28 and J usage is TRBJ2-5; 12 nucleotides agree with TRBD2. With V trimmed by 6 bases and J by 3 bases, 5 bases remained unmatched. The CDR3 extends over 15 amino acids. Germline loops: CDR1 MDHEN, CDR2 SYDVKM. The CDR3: CASRLAGGAKETQYF. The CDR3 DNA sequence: TGTGCCAGCAGGCTAGCGGGAGGGGCGAAAGAGACCCAGTACTTC. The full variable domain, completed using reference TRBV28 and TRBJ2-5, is DVKVTQSSRYLVKRTGEKVFLECVQDMDHENMFWYRQDPGLGLRLIYFSYDVKMKEKGDIPEGYSVSREKKERFSLILESASTNQTSMYLCASRLAGGAKETQYFGPGTRLLVL.